Below are 8 T cell receptor beta chains sequenced from a single sample in a study of blood T cell repertoires in COVID-19. Sequencing used immunoSEQ multiplex PCR; TCRdb keeps in-frame clones, though not all of them. The sample consists of roughly 83,000 clones, about 84% of them appearing once. Sequenced sample: peripheral blood. The receptors shown here come from a man aged 50 to 59 with active COVID-19.

The chain employs TRBV2 and TRBJ2-7, with 7 bases fitting TRBD2. The CDR3 totals 15 residues. Per the germline V gene, CDR1 is SNHLY and CDR2 is FYNNEI. J gave up 6 bases and V 4 bases, and 12 bases lay outside the gene matches. The CDR3 DNA sequence: TGTGCCAGCAGTGCCCGGGAGGCCCGTGATTCCGAGCAGTACTTC. The encoded protein is CASSAREARDSEQYF. Full variable domain (rest looked up from reference TRBV2 and TRBJ2-7): EPEVTQTPSHQVTQMGQEVILRCVPISNHLYFYWYRQILGQKVEFLVSFYNNEISEKSEIFDDQFSVERPDGSNFTLKIRSTKLEDSAMYFCASSAREARDSEQYFGPGTRLTVT.

This clone was seen a single time. The V and J genes are TRBV7-9 and TRBJ2-1; a weak D match, TRBD1 (5 bases). The CDR3 contains 15 residues. V gave up 2 bases and J gave up 8 bases, with 16 bases separating them. Per germline, CDR1 SEHNR and CDR2 FQNEAQ (reference sequence). The CDR3: CASSLLVGVGDEQFF. The CDR3 DNA sequence: TGTGCCAGCAGCTTATTAGTAGGGGTGGGCGATGAGCAGTTCTTC.

V usage is TRBV5-1 and J usage is TRBJ2-5; TRBD1 matches at 7 bases. The length of the CDR3 is 15 residues. V shed 4 bases, J shed 3 bases, and the junction held 9 bases outside the gene matches. Germline assignment: CDR1 SGHRS and CDR2 YFSETQ. CDR3 sequence: CASSLTLTGKETQYF. DNA for the CDR3: TGCGCCAGCAGCCTCACCCTGACAGGGAAAGAGACCCAGTACTTC.

The chain employs TRBV6-6 and TRBJ2-6, with D tentatively TRBD1 (6 bases). The V gene lost 6 bases and the J gene lost 13 bases, with 16 bases spanning the gap. In germline, CDR1 is MNHNY, CDR2 SVGAGI (reference sequence). This CDR3 is 13 amino acids long. The CDR3 loop is CASSPTSQGVLTF. The CDR3 nucleotides read TGTGCCAGCAGCCCTACCTCCCAGGGGGTCCTGACTTTC.

The chain links TRBV7-9 to TRBJ1-5; D unclear. The CDR3 has 16 residues. CDR1 and CDR2 from the germline V gene are SEHNR and FQNEAQ (reference sequence). V was clipped by 7 bases and J by 5 bases, with 21 bases between them. DNA for the CDR3: TGTGCCAGCACCTCTAGTGAGGGAAGGGTTGATCAGCCCCAGCATTTT. Translated, it gives CASTSSEGRVDQPQHF.

This clone appeared a single time. The chain carries TRBV7-6 and TRBJ2-5; unclear D gene. CDR1 is SGHVS and CDR2 is FNYEAQ in the germline V gene. The CDR3 contains 17 residues. V was clipped by 1 base and J by 4 bases, with 19 bases between them. The CDR3 nucleotides read TGTGCCAGCAGCTTAGTATCTAAACCCGCTGGTGGAGAGACCCAGTACTTC. This codes for CASSLVSKPAGGETQYF.

The rearrangement joins TRBV9 to TRBJ2-7; TRBD2 might be the D (5 bases). Deletions cut 4 bases from V and 4 bases from J, with 9 bases between. In germline, CDR1 is SGDLS, CDR2 YYNGEE. The CDR3 extends over 12 amino acids. CDR3 residues: CASSFRGYEQYF. CDR3 nucleotide sequence: TGTGCCAGCAGCTTCCGAGGGTACGAGCAGTACTTC.

The chain joins TRBV30 to TRBJ1-1; D not certain. CDR1 is GTSNPN, CDR2 SVGIG, per germline (reference sequence). There are 14 residues in the CDR3. Trimming took 1 base from V and 3 from J, leaving 12 bases between them. CDR3 nucleotide sequence: TGTGCCTGGAGTGGGATCGGGTTGGACACTGAAGCTTTCTTT. Translated: CAWSGIGLDTEAFF.